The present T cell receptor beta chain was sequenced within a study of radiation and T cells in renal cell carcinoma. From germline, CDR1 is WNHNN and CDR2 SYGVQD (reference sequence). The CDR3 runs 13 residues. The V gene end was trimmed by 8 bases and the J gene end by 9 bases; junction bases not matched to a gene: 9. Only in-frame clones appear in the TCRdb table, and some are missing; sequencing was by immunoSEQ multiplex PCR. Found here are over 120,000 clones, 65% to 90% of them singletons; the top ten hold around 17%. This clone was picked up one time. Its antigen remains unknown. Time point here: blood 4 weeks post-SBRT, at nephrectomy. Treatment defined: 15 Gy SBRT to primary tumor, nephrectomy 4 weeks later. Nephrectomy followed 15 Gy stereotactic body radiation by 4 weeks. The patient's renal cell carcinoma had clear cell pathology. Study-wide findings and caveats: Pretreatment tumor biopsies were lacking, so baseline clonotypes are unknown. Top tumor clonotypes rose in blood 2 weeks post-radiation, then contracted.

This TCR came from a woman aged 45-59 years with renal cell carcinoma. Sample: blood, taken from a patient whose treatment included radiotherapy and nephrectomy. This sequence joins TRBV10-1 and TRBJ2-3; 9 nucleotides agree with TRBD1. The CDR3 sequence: CASVPGQGGTQYF. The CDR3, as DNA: TGCGCCAGCGTCCCGGGACAGGGAGGGACGCAGTATTTT.